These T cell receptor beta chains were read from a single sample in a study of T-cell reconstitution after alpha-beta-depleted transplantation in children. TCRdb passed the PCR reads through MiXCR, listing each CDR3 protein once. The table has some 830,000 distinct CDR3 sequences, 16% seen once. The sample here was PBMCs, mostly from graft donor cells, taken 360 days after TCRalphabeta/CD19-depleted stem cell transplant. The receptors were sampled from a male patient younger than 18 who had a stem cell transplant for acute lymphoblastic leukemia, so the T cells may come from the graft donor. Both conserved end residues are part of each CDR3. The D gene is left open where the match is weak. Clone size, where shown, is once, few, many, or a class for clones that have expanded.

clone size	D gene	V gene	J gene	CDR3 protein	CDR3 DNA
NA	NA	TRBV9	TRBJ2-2	CASSVRGGDPGELFF	TGTGCCAGCAGCGTCAGGGGAGGCGATCCCGGGGAGCTGTTTTTT
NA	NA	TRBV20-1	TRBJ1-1	CSARGRTNTEAFF	TGCAGTGCTAGAGGACGGACGAACACTGAAGCTTTCTTT
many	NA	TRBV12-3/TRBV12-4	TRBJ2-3	CASSFITSTDTQYF	TGTGCCAGCAGTTTTATTACTAGCACAGATACGCAGTATTTT
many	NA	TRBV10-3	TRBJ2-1	CAISESEVGAKQFF	TGTGCCATCAGTGAGTCGGAGGTTGGGGCAAAGCAGTTCTTC
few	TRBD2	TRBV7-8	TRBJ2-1	CASSLGVAGENNEQFF	TGTGCCAGCAGCTTAGGGGTAGCGGGAGAAAACAATGAGCAGTTCTTC
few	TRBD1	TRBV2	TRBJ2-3	CASSEAGTGGIDTQYF	TGTGCCAGCAGTGAAGCCGGGACAGGGGGTATCGATACGCAGTATTTT
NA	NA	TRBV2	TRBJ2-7	CASSDTSYEQYF	TGTGCCAGCAGTGACACGAGCTACGAGCAGTACTTC
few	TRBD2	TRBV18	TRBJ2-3	CASSPPGLAGSTDTQYF	TGTGCCAGCTCACCACCGGGACTAGCGGGTAGCACAGATACGCAGTATTTT
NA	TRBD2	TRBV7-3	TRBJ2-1	CASSLIPSGLNEQFF	TGTGCCAGCAGCTTAATTCCTAGCGGCTTGAATGAGCAGTTCTTC
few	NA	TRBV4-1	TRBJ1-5	CASSQIPVEQPQHF	TGCGCCAGCAGCCAAATCCCGGTCGAACAGCCGCAGCATTTT
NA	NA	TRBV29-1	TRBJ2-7	CSVAAWDGEKYF	TGCAGCGTGGCCGCCTGGGACGGTGAGAAGTACTTC
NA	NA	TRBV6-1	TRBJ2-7	CASRMLGPPYEQYF	TGTGCCAGCAGGATGCTAGGTCCTCCCTACGAGCAGTACTTC
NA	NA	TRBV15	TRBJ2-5	CATSRGYAGQQETQYF	TGTGCCACCAGCAGAGGGTACGCGGGACAACAAGAGACCCAGTACTTC
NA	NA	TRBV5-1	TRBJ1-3	CASSLERGAYSGNTIYF	TGCGCCAGCAGCTTGGAGCGGGGGGCGTACTCTGGAAACACCATATATTTT
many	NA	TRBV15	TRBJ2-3	CATRDLGAADTQYF	TGTGCCACCAGGGACTTAGGGGCCGCAGATACGCAGTATTTT
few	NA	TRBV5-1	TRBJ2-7	CASSAAEPRLNEQYF	TGCGCCAGCAGCGCCGCGGAACCGCGTCTCAACGAGCAGTACTTC
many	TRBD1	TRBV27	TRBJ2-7	CASSRTGEGEQYF	TGTGCCAGCAGCCGGACAGGGGAAGGGGAGCAGTACTTC